This T cell receptor beta chain was recovered during a study of early T cells in non-severe SARS-CoV-2 infection. This clonotype was found a few times. This CDR3 is 13 amino acids long. Trimming cost V 5 bases and J 4 bases; bases outside gene matches: 2. CDR1 is SGHTA, CDR2 FQGTGA, per germline. TCRdb reprocessed the 5' RACE reads via MiXCR and lists one record per CDR3 protein. The repertoire holds roughly 86,000 distinct CDR3 sequences, with around 15% as singletons. Sequenced: whole blood. The TCR originated in an adult who was a healthcare worker with PCR-confirmed SARS-CoV-2 infection or an uninfected control (not recorded which). This chain links TRBV7-3 with TRBJ2-1, with 7 positions matching TRBD2. CDR3 sequence reads: CASSTGLYNEQFF. CDR3 nucleotide sequence: TGTGCCAGCAGCACGGGACTATACAATGAGCAGTTCTTC.